This section outlines one T cell receptor beta chain sequence together with its context. The data are from a study of cytomegalovirus exposure and HLA in healthy donors. Germline trimming cut 3 bases from V and 2 bases from J; bases unmatched to any gene: 6. CDR3 length: 15 residues. The germline V gene has CDR1 SGDLS and CDR2 YYNGEE. Primers: 60 Vbeta forward and 13 Jbeta reverse. Clones were read by immunoSEQ multiplex PCR, and TCRdb kept only the in-frame ones, dropping some. The sample includes roughly 150,000 clones, about 80% of them seen just once. The receptor was derived from a man aged 40-50 years in good health and CMV-seropositive. The J gene is TRBJ1-2, the V gene TRBV9; 8 bases map to TRBD1. The sample was PBMCs. DNA for the CDR3: TGTGCCAGCAGCGCAGGGGGCGCCCGGAACTATGGCTACACCTTC. Translation gives CASSAGGARNYGYTF. The whole variable domain, filled in from reference TRBV9 and TRBJ1-2, reads DSGVTQTPKHLITATGQRVTLRCSPRSGDLSVYWYQQSLDQGLQFLIQYYNGEERAKGNILERFSAQQFPDLHSELNLSSLELGDSALYFCASSAGGARNYGYTFGSGTRLTVV.